These 24 T cell receptor beta chains were sequenced from one sample in a study of a mutant IDH1 vaccine in newly diagnosed glioma. The sample's time point: week 47, end of study. Doses comprised 300 ug of mutant IDH1 20-mer peptide each, plus topical imiquimod. Data came from immunoSEQ multiplex PCR; TCRdb stores just in-frame clones and leaves some out. The table has over 10,000 clones, roughly 79% seen once. Their specific antigens are unknown. This specimen was PBMCs, taken from a glioma patient whose treatment included an IDH1 peptide vaccine. All receptors come from a woman in her thirties or forties with glioma.

The chain joins TRBV11-2 to TRBJ2-3, with D possibly being TRBD1 or TRBD2 (6 bases each). Looked up from germline, CDR1 is SGHAT and CDR2 is FQNNGV. V was trimmed by 0 bases and J by 1 base, leaving 17 bases between them. The CDR3 extends over 18 amino acids. The chain's CDR3 is CASSLDRGAEGGTDTQYF. The CDR3 nucleotides read TGTGCCAGCAGCTTAGACAGAGGAGCGGAGGGGGGCACAGATACGCAGTATTTT.

V gene TRBV7-2 combines with J gene TRBJ1-5; tentative D call: TRBD1 (5 bases). This CDR3 comprises 15 residues. From germline, CDR1 is SGHTA and CDR2 FQGNSA. Trimming stripped 5 bases from V and 4 bases from J, with 15 bases between. The CDR3 loop reads CASSRSSGGNQPQHF. CDR3 DNA: TGTGCCAGCAGCCGATCTTCTGGGGGAAATCAGCCCCAGCATTTT.

J is TRBJ2-7 and V is TRBV7-8; 7 bases map to TRBD1. The length of the CDR3 is 15 residues. The germline V gene encodes CDR1 SGHVS and CDR2 FQNEAQ. V was pared by 5 bases and J by 5 bases, with 12 bases of the junction left unmatched. CDR3 protein: CASSPRTGDRDEQYF. CDR3 nucleotide sequence: TGTGCCAGCAGCCCTAGGACAGGTGATCGGGACGAGCAGTACTTC.

The CDR3 DNA is TGTGCCAGCAGCTTATGGGACAGGGGGCACGCAGATACGCAGTATTTT. Protein product: CASSLWDRGHADTQYF. The genes are TRBV7-9 and TRBJ2-3, with TRBD1 matching 12 bases. Trimming at V came to 2 bases and at J to 4 bases, leaving 4 bases not matched to a gene. This CDR3 contains 16 residues. Germline CDR1 and CDR2: SEHNR and FQNEAQ (reference sequence).

The chain recombines TRBV14 with TRBJ2-4; the D gene is possibly TRBD2 (6 bases). Germline V lookup: CDR1 SGHDN, CDR2 FVKESK. With 1 base removed from V and 2 bases from J, the gap between germline ends came to 12 bases. The CDR3 consists of 16 residues. CDR3 amino acids: CASSQGPGVSKNIQYF. The DNA of the CDR3 is TGTGCCAGCAGCCAAGGGCCGGGGGTATCCAAAAACATTCAGTACTTC.

The V gene is TRBV20-1, the J gene TRBJ2-7; a possible D gene is TRBD1 (5 bases). The germline CDR1 and CDR2 sequences are DFQATT and SNEGSKA (reference sequence). Trimming cost V 6 bases and J 5 bases, with 11 bases left between them. The CDR3 is 11 residues long. The CDR3 DNA is TGCAGTGCCCGTGACAGACACGAGCAGTACTTC. Protein: CSARDRHEQYF.

A note on this clone: The missing conserved phenylalanine or tryptophan at the end of this CDR3 makes a read error likely. The V and J genes are TRBV29-1 and TRBJ2-7; no firm D call. Germline V lookup: CDR1 SQVTM, CDR2 ANQGSEA. This CDR3 is built from 15 residues. V was shortened by 7 bases and J by 2 bases, with 21 bases between the two germline ends. The DNA of the CDR3 is TGCAGCGCCGAAACACAGCATAGTTTTCCCTACGAGCAGTACCTC. It is translated as CSAETQHSFPYEQYL.

The rearrangement joins TRBV5-1 to TRBJ2-1, with D possibly being TRBD1 or TRBD2 (5 bases each). The CDR3 is 13 residues long. In germline, CDR1 is SGHRS, CDR2 YFSETQ. Trimming pared 5 bases from V and 12 bases from J, leaving 18 bases between. CDR3 nucleotide sequence: TGCGCCAGCAGTCTCCAAGGGGTAGAGGGGCAGTTCTTC. Residues: CASSLQGVEGQFF.

This clone has just one count. The chain uses TRBV7-3 and TRBJ2-2; D uncertain. Germline V gene data show CDR1 as SGHTA and CDR2 as FQGTGA. This CDR3 region has 11 residues. Trimming cost V 0 bases and J 7 bases, with 0 bases left between them. The CDR3 loop reads CASSLTGELFF. The CDR3 region has the DNA TGTGCCAGCAGCTTAACCGGGGAGCTGTTTTTT. Full variable domain (remainder filled in from reference TRBV7-3 and TRBJ2-2): GAGVSQTPSNKVTEKGKYVELRCDPISGHTALYWYRQSLGQGPEFLIYFQGTGAADDSGLPNDRFFAVRPEGSVSTLKIQRTERGDSAVYLCASSLTGELFFGEGSRLTVL.

The rearrangement joins TRBV7-2 to TRBJ2-7; TRBD1 agrees at 7 bases. Germline V gene sequence: CDR1 SGHTA, CDR2 FQGNSA. The CDR3 runs to 17 residues. V was pared by 1 base and J by 3 bases, with 12 bases of the junction left unmatched. In DNA form, the CDR3 reads TGTGCCAGCAGCTTAGGTAGACCGGGACAGCAGGGCTACGAGCAGTACTTC. Amino acid sequence: CASSLGRPGQQGYEQYF.

Only a few counts were recorded for this clone. The chain joins TRBV19 to TRBJ1-1; D may be TRBD1 (6 bases). Germline values: CDR1 LNHDA, CDR2 SQIVND (reference sequence). V lost 3 bases and J 1 base, leaving 15 bases between the germline ends. The CDR3 has 16 residues. CDR3 amino acids: CASSMSAQGRNTEAFF. CDR3 DNA: TGTGCCAGTAGTATGAGCGCACAGGGAAGGAACACTGAAGCTTTCTTT.

J is TRBJ2-7 and V is TRBV25-1; D is possibly TRBD1 (6 bases). The CDR3 runs 15 residues. CDR1 is MGHDK and CDR2 is SYGVNS in the germline V gene. V shed 4 bases and J shed 6 bases, with 19 bases lying between them. The CDR3: CASSGRQEVRGEQYF. As DNA, the CDR3 is TGTGCCAGCAGTGGCAGACAGGAGGTTCGGGGCGAGCAGTACTTC.

The chain combines TRBV9 with TRBJ2-3, with D uncertain. The CDR3 sequence is 14 residues long. The germline gives CDR1 SGDLS, CDR2 YYNGEE. Trimming stripped 5 bases from V and 1 base from J, with 11 bases between. CDR3 bases: TGTGCCAGCAGTCTATTATGGGGCACAGATACGCAGTATTTT. Protein sequence: CASSLLWGTDTQYF.

This clone was counted between two and nine times. V and J are TRBV29-1 and TRBJ1-1; 7 bases line up with TRBD1. CDR3 length equals 13 residues. From germline, CDR1 is SQVTM and CDR2 ANQGSEA. CDR3 nucleotides: TGCAGTGGACGTCCACGACAGGGCACTGAAGCTTTCTTT. Translated: CSGRPRQGTEAFF. The full variable domain, with the rest looked up from reference TRBV29-1 and TRBJ1-1, is SAVISQKPSRDICQRGTSLTIQCQVDSQVTMMFWYRQQPGQSLTLIATANQGSEATYESGFVIDKFPISRPNLTFSTLTVSNMSPEDSSIYLCSGRPRQGTEAFFGQGTRLTVV.

The rearrangement links TRBV5-1 to TRBJ2-1; 11 bases match TRBD2. The germline V gene has CDR1 SGHRS and CDR2 YFSETQ. The J segment lost 7 bases and the V segment lost 1 base, leaving 4 bases of the junction unmatched. The CDR3 contains 15 residues. The CDR3 protein is CASSLSLAGGNEQFF. Here the CDR3 DNA reads TGCGCCAGCAGCTTGTCCCTAGCGGGGGGAAATGAGCAGTTCTTC.

V usage is TRBV9 and J usage is TRBJ2-7; no reliable D call. CDR1 is SGDLS, CDR2 YYNGEE, per germline. The germline V and J ends were trimmed by 1 base and 2 bases, with 10 bases remaining between them. The CDR3 is made up of 14 amino acids. CDR3 amino acids: CASSVQVQTYEQYF. The CDR3 coding sequence is TGTGCCAGCAGCGTACAGGTGCAAACCTACGAGCAGTACTTC.

V gene TRBV4-3 combines with J gene TRBJ2-3; 12 bases match TRBD2. Germline trimming cut 4 bases from V and 4 bases from J; bases unmatched to any gene: 6. Germline V gene sequence: CDR1 LGHNA, CDR2 YSLEER. This CDR3 is built from 16 residues. CDR3 in amino acids: CASSPTPSGGADTQYF. As DNA, the CDR3 is TGCGCCAGCAGCCCCACGCCTAGCGGGGGGGCAGATACGCAGTATTTT.

The rearrangement uses TRBV19 and TRBJ1-6; D is unresolved. CDR1 is LNHDA and CDR2 is SQIVND in the germline V gene (reference sequence). The V gene lost 1 base and the J gene lost 7 bases, with 2 bases spanning the gap. The CDR3 loop spans 12 amino acids. The CDR3, as DNA: TGTGCCAGTAGTATAGGAAATTCACCCCTCCACTTT. Protein product: CASSIGNSPLHF.

The J gene is TRBJ2-7, the V gene TRBV4-2, with D tentatively TRBD2 (6 bases). This CDR3 has 15 amino acids. Germline CDR1 and CDR2: LGHNA and YNFKEQ. V lost 3 bases and J 0 bases, leaving 12 bases between the germline ends. CDR3 bases: TGTGCCAGCAGCCAGCGACTAGGGAGCTCCTACGAGCAGTACTTC. Protein: CASSQRLGSSYEQYF.

This clone was observed once. The CDR3 loop is CASSLSGQGEYEQYF. The DNA of the CDR3 is TGTGCCAGCAGCCTATCCGGACAGGGGGAATACGAGCAGTACTTC. This sequence joins TRBV13 and TRBJ2-7; 10 bases are shared with TRBD1. The trim removed 5 bases at V and 4 bases at J, leaving 8 bases unmatched. The germline CDR1 and CDR2 sequences are PRHDT and FYEKMQ (reference sequence). The CDR3 has 15 amino acids.

The rearrangement uses TRBV7-9 and TRBJ1-1; tentatively, D is TRBD1 (5 bases). Germline V CDR1 and CDR2: SEHNR, FQNEAQ (reference sequence). V lost 5 bases and J lost 3, with 13 bases in between. The CDR3 extends over 14 amino acids. The CDR3 loop reads CASSLAEGDTEAFF. Written as DNA, the CDR3 is TGTGCCAGCAGCCTGGCGGAAGGGGACACTGAAGCTTTCTTT.

The rearrangement joins TRBV5-5 to TRBJ1-2; D gene uncertain. Germline lookup yields CDR1 SGHKS and CDR2 YYEKEE (reference sequence). The CDR3 has 15 amino acids. The V and J ends lost 2 bases and 7 bases respectively, with 18 bases between them. The DNA for the CDR3 is TGTGCCAGCAGCTTAGCCCGGACGGTCGGCAGTGGCTACACCTTC. This encodes CASSLARTVGSGYTF.

V gene TRBV19 combines with J gene TRBJ1-1; D might be TRBD1 (6 bases). CDR3 length equals 16 residues. The germline gives CDR1 LNHDA, CDR2 SQIVND (reference sequence). Trimming took 3 bases from V and 0 from J, leaving 14 bases between them. The CDR3 loop reads CASSMGTIGLNTEAFF. The CDR3 bases are TGTGCCAGTAGTATGGGGACAATTGGTTTGAACACTGAAGCTTTCTTT.

The chain recombines TRBV7-9 with TRBJ2-2; D not resolved. Germline CDR1 SEHNR, CDR2 FQNEAQ (reference sequence). Trimming removed 5 bases from V and 1 base from J, with 5 bases in between. CDR3 size: 13 residues. This chain's CDR3 is CASSRQNTGELFF. The CDR3 coding sequence is TGTGCCAGCAGCCGACAGAACACCGGGGAGCTGTTTTTT. Based on the CDR3 plus reference TRBV7-9 and TRBJ2-2, the full variable domain is DTGVSQNPRHKITKRGQNVTFRCDPISEHNRLYWYRQTLGQGPEFLTYFQNEAQLEKSRLLSDRFSAERPKGSFSTLEIQRTEQGDSAMYLCASSRQNTGELFFGEGSRLTVL.